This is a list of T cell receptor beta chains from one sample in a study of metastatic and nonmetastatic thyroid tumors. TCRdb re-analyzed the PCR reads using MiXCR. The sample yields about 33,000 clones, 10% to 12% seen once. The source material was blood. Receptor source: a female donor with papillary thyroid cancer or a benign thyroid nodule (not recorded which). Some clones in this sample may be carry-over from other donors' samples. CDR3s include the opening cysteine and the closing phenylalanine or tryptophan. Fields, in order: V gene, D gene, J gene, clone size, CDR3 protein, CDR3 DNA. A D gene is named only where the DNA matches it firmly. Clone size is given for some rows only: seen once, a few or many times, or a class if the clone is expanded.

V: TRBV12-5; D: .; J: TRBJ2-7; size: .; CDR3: CASGFHNPYEQYF; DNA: TGTGCTAGTGGTTTCCACAACCCCTACGAGCAGTACTTC
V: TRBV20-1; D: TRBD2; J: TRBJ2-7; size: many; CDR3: CSGTRTSGSYEQYF; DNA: TGCAGTGGGACGAGGACTAGCGGGAGTTACGAGCAGTACTTC
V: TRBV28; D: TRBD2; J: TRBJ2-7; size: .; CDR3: CASTRVLAGAYEQYF; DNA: TGTGCCAGCACCCGGGTCCTAGCGGGAGCCTACGAGCAGTACTTC
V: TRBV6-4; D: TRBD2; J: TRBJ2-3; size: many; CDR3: CASSETGGPTDTQYF; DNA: TGTGCCAGCAGTGAGACGGGAGGGCCCACAGATACGCAGTATTTT
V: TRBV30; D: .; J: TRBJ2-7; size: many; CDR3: CAWTPQGYPYEQYF; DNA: TGTGCCTGGACGCCTCAGGGGTATCCCTACGAGCAGTACTTC
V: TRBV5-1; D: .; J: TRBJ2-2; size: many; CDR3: CASQGGGTAGELFF; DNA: TGCGCCAGCCAAGGGGGAGGGACGGCCGGGGAGCTGTTTTTT
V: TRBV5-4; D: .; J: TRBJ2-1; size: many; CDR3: CASSLGSDYEQFF; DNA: TGTGCCAGCAGCTTGGGGTCGGACTATGAGCAGTTCTTC
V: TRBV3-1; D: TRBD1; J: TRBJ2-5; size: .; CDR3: CAIIRWTGGGESPQYF; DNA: TGTGCCATCATCCGTTGGACAGGGGGCGGCGAGTCGCCCCAGTACTTC
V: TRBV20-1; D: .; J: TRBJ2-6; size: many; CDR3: CSARPGLRSGANVLTF; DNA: TGCAGTGCTAGGCCGGGACTGCGCTCTGGGGCCAACGTCCTGACTTTC
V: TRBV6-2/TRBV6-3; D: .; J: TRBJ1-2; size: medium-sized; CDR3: CASTTTGNADKNGYTF; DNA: TGTGCCAGCACCACCACAGGGAACGCGGACAAAAATGGCTACACCTTC
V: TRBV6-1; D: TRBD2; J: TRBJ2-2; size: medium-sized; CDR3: CASTLSGTGTGELFF; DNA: TGTGCCAGCACCTTAAGCGGGACGGGCACCGGGGAGCTGTTTTTT
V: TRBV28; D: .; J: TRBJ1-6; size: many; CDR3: CASSLRGVGSPLHF; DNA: TGTGCCAGCAGTTTAAGAGGGGTCGGTTCCCCCCTCCACTTT
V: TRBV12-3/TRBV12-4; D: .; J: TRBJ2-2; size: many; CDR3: CASGNIDTGELFF; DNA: TGTGCCAGCGGTAATATTGACACCGGGGAGCTGTTTTTT
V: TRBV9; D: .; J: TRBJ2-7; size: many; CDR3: CASSVGLLRPLNEQYF; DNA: TGTGCCAGCAGCGTTGGGCTACTCAGGCCCCTTAACGAGCAGTACTTC
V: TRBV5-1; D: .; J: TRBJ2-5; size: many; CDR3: CASKTLVRETQYF; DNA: TGCGCCAGCAAGACCCTGGTTAGGGAGACCCAGTACTTC
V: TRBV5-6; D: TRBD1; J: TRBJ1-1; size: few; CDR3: CASSFGQGQNTEAFF; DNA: TGTGCCAGCAGTTTTGGACAGGGCCAGAACACTGAAGCTTTCTTT
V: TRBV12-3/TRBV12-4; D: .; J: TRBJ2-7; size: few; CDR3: CASSLDRRYEQYF; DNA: TGTGCCAGCAGTTTGGACAGACGCTACGAGCAGTACTTC